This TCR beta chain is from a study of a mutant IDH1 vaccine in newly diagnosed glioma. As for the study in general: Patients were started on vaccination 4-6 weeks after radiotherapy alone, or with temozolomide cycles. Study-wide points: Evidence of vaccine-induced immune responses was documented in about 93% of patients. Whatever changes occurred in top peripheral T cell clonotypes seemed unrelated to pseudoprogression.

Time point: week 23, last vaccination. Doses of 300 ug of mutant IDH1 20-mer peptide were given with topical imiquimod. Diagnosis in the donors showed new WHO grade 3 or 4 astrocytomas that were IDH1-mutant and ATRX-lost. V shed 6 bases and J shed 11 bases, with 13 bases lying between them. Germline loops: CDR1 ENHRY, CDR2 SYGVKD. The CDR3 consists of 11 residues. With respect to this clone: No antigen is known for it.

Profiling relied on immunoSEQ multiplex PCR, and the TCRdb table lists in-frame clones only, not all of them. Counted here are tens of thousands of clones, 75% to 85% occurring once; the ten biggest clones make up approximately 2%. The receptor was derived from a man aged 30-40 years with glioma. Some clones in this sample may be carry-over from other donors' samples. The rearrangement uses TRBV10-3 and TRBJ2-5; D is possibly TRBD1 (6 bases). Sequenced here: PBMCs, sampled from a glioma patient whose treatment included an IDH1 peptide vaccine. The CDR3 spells CAIRQGSLQYF. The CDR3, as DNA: TGTGCCATCAGGCAGGGGAGTTTACAGTACTTC.